This TCR beta chain was obtained from a study of OX40 agonist ivuxolimab in advanced cancers. As for the study in general: A partial response was reached by three patients: one with hepatocellular carcinoma and two with cutaneous melanoma. Study observations and caveats: Dosing at 0.1 to 3.0 mg/kg was accompanied by clonal expansion of CD4+ and CD8+ blood T cells by week 6. On average, a greater number of expanded clones characterised CD8+ T cells relative to CD4+.

Libraries were prepared by immunoSEQ multiplex PCR; TCRdb keeps only in-frame clonotypes and omits some of them. The table lists 23,000 or so clones, 80% to 85% of them singletons, with about 17% in the top ten. This CDR3 is built from 15 residues. Unmatched junction bases numbered 4, after V lost 1 base and J lost 2 bases. The V gene's germline CDR1 is GTSNPN and CDR2 SVGIG (reference sequence). About this clone: The antigen remains unidentified.

The sequencing used CD4+ or CD8+ T cells sorted from blood, collected in a trial of the OX40 agonist ivuxolimab. The receptor comes from an adult with an advanced solid tumor such as melanoma, head and neck, liver or kidney cancer. This chain connects TRBV30 to TRBJ2-7; 11 nucleotides agree with TRBD2. DNA for the CDR3: TGTGCCTGGAGTGCTTCACTAGCGGGAGCCTACGAGCAGTACTTC. Amino acid sequence: CAWSASLAGAYEQYF.